This T cell receptor (beta chain) originates from a study of cytomegalovirus exposure and HLA in healthy donors. Overall study findings and caveats: Previous analysis showed most TCR beta V segments were productive about 87% or about 30% of the time.

The CDR3 sequence is 15 residues long. V was clipped by 0 bases and J by 5 bases; unmatched bases: 4. Germline V gene sequence: CDR1 SGHVS, CDR2 FQNEAQ. Amplification used 60 Vbeta primers and 13 Jbeta primers. The repertoire was sequenced with immunoSEQ multiplex PCR; TCRdb's copy has only in-frame clones and lacks some. The sample has 150,000 to 200,000 clones; about three quarters are singletons. In the case of this clone: Its antigen is not identified.

The sample comprised PBMCs. The chain uses TRBV7-8 and TRBJ2-1, with 7 bases fitting TRBD2. The sequence was obtained from a woman aged 25 to 39 in good health and CMV-seronegative. The DNA of the CDR3 is TGTGCCAGCAGCTTAGCAGGGACTAACCACAATGAGCAGTTCTTC. Its protein product is CASSLAGTNHNEQFF.